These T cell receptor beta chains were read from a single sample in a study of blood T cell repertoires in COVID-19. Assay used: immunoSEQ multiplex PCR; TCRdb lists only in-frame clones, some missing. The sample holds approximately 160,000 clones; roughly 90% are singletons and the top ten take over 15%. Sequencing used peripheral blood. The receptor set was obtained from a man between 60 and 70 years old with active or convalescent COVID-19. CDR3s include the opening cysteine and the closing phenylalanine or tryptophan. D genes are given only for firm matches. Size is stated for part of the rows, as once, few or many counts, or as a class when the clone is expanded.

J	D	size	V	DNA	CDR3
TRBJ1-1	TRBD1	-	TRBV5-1	TGCGCCAGCAGCTTGGCCTGGGACAGCCTCATGAACACTGAAGCTTTCTTT	CASSLAWDSLMNTEAFF
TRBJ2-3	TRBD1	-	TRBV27	TGTGCCAGCAGTTTGGGACAGACGTACACAGATACGCAGTATTTT	CASSLGQTYTDTQYF
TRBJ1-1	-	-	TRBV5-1	TGCGCCAGCACACAGGTACCCGCGGGGACTGAAGCTTTCTTT	CASTQVPAGTEAFF
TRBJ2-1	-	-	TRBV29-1	TGCAGCGTTGGAGCGTTTGAGCAGTTCTTC	CSVGAFEQFF
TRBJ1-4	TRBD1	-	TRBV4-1	TGCGCCAGCAGCCAAACGCCGGGACAGGGTAATGAAAAACTGTTTTTT	CASSQTPGQGNEKLFF
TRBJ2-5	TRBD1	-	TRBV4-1	TGCGCCAGCAGCTTCCAACAGGGGTCCCAAGAGACCCAGTACTTC	CASSFQQGSQETQYF
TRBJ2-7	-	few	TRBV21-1	TGTGCCAGCAGCAAAGCGACAGAGCAGTACTTC	CASSKATEQYF
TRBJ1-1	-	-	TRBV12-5	TGTGCTAGGGGGGGTGGCACTGAAGCTTTCTTT	CARGGGTEAFF
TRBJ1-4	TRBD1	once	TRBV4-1	TGCGCCAGCAGCCAAGATCATCAGGGGGCTGGTGAAAAACTGTTTTTT	CASSQDHQGAGEKLFF
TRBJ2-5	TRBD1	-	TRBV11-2	TGTGCCAGCAGAGGACAGGGGGCGGAGACCCAGTACTTC	CASRGQGAETQYF
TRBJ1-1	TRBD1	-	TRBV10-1	TGCGCCAGCAGTGCCGACAGGGGAGCGACTGAAGCTTTCTTT	CASSADRGATEAFF
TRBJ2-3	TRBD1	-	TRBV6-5	TGTGCCAGCAGTTACTTCCAGAGGGGGCAAGATACGCAGTATTTT	CASSYFQRGQDTQYF
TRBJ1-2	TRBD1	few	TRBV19	TGTGCCAGTAGGGACAGGGGGATGGATGGCTACACCTTC	CASRDRGMDGYTF
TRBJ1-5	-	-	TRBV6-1	TGTGCCAGCAGTGAACGGGGAGGGGGGGTTCAGCCCCAGCATTTT	CASSERGGGVQPQHF
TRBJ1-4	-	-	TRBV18	TGTGCCAGCTCATCCAGGGGTTGGGAAAAACTGTTTTTT	CASSSRGWEKLFF
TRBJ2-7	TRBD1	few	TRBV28	TGTGCCAGCAGCCCTACAGGGGGCGACACCTACTCCTACGAGCAGTACTTC	CASSPTGGDTYSYEQYF